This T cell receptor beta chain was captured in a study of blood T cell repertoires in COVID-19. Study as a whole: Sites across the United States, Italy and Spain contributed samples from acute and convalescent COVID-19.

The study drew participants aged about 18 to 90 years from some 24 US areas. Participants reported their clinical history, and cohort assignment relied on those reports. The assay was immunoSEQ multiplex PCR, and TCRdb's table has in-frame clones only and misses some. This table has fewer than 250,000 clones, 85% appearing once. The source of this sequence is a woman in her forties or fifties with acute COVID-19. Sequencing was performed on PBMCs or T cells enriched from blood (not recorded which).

The CDR3 nucleotides are TGCGCCAGCAGCTTGGATGCAGGGGATAATGAAAAACTGTTTTTT. Amino acid sequence: CASSLDAGDNEKLFF. J is TRBJ1-4 and V is TRBV5-1; weak D call: TRBD1 (6 bases). This CDR3 is built from 15 residues. V gave up 0 bases and J gave up 4 bases, with 10 bases separating them. The germline V gene encodes CDR1 SGHRS and CDR2 YFSETQ.